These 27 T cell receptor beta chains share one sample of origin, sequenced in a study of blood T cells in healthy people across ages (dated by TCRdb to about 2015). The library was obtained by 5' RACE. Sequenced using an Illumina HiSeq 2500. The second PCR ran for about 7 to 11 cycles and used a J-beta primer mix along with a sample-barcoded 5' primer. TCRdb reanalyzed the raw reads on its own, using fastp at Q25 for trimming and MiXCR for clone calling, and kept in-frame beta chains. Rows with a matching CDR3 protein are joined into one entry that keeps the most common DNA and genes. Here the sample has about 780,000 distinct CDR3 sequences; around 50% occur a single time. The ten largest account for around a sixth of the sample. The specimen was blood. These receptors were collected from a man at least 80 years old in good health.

CDR3: CASSQFPGQPQHF. CDR3 coding DNA: TGTGCCAGCAGCCAATTCCCCGGGCAGCCCCAGCATTTT. This chain connects TRBV3-1 to TRBJ1-5, with D hard to call. Trimming removed 2 bases at V and 7 bases at J, with 9 bases between. Germline CDR1 is LGHDT and CDR2 is YNNKEL (reference sequence). This CDR3 spans 13 amino acids.

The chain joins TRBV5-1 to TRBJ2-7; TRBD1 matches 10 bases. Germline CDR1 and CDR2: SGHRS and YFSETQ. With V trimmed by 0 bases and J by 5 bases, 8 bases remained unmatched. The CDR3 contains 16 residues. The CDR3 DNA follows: TGCGCCAGCAGCTTGGTTTCGCGACAGGGGGCTAACGAGCAGTACTTC. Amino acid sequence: CASSLVSRQGANEQYF.

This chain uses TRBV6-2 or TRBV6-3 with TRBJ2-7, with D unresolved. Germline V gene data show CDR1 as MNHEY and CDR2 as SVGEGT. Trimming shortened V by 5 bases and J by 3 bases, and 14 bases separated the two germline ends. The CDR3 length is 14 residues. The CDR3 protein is CASSDGPNYYEQYF. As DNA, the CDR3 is TGTGCCAGCAGTGACGGACCGAATTACTACGAGCAGTACTTC.

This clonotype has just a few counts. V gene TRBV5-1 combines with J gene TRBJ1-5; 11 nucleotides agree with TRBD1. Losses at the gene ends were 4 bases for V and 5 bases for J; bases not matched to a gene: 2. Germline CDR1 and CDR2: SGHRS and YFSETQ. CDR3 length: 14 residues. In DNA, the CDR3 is TGCGCCAGCAGCAGGACAGGGGGCGATCAGCCCCAGCATTTT. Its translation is CASSRTGGDQPQHF. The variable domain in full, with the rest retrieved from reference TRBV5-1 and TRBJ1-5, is KAGVTQTPRYLIKTRGQQVTLSCSPISGHRSVSWYQQTPGQGLQFLFEYFSETQRNKGNFPGRFSGRQFSNSRSEMNVSTLELGDSALYLCASSRTGGDQPQHFGDGTRLSIL.

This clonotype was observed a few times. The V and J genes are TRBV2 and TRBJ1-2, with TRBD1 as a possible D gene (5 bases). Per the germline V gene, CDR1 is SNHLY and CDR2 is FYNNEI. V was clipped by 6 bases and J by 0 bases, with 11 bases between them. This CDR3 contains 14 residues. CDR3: CASRRLQANYGYTF. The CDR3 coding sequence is TGTGCCAGCAGACGGTTACAGGCTAACTATGGCTACACCTTC.

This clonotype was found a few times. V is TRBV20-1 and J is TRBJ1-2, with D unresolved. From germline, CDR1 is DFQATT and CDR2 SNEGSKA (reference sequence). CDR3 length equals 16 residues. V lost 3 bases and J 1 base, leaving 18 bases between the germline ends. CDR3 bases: TGCAGTGCTAGTCCGGGTCAGCGGAAACTTAACTATGGCTACACCTTC. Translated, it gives CSASPGQRKLNYGYTF.

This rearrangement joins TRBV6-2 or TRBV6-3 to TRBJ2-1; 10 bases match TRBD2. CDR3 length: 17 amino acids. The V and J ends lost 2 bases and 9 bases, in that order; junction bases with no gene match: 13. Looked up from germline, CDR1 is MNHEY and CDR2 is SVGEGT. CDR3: CASSYSPASGSWSEQFF. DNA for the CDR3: TGTGCCAGCAGTTACAGCCCGGCTAGCGGGAGTTGGAGTGAGCAGTTCTTC.

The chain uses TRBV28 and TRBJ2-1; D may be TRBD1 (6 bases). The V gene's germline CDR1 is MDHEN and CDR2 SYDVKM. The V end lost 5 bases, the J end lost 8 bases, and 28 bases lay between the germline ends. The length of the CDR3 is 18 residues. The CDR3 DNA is TGTGCCAGCAGTGGATCACAGGGTGCCGGGTTCGGTCTCTATGAGCAGTTCTTC. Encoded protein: CASSGSQGAGFGLYEQFF.

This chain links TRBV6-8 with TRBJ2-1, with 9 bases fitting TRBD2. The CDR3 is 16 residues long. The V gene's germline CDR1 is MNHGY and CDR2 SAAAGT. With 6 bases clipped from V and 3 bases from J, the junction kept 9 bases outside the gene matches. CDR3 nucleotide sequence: TGTGCCAGCAGCACGACCAGCGGGAGGAACTACAATGAGCAGTTCTTC. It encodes CASSTTSGRNYNEQFF.

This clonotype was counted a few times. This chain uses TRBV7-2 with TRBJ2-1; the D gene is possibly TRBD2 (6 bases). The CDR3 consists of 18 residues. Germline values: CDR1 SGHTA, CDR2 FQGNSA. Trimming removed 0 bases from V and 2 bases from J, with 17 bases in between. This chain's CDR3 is CASSLAGGRSGPYNEQFF. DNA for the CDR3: TGTGCCAGCAGCTTAGCCGGGGGAAGGAGCGGGCCCTACAATGAGCAGTTCTTC.

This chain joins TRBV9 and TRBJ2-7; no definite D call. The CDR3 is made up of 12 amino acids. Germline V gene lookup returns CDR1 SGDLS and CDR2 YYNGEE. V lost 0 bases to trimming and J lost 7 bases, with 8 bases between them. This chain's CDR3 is CASSVENNEQYF. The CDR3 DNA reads TGTGCCAGCAGCGTAGAGAACAATGAGCAGTACTTC. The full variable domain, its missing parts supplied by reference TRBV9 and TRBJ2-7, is DSGVTQTPKHLITATGQRVTLRCSPRSGDLSVYWYQQSLDQGLQFLIQYYNGEERAKGNILERFSAQQFPDLHSELNLSSLELGDSALYFCASSVENNEQYFGPGTRLTVT.

The CDR3 spells CASSSSGGELFF. The CDR3, as DNA: TGTGCCAGCAGCTCTTCCGGCGGGGAGCTGTTTTTT. V gene TRBV7-6 combines with J gene TRBJ2-2; D is unresolved. With 4 bases removed from V and 7 bases from J, the gap between germline ends came to 7 bases. Germline CDR1 reads SGHVS; CDR2 reads FNYEAQ. CDR3 length equals 12 residues.

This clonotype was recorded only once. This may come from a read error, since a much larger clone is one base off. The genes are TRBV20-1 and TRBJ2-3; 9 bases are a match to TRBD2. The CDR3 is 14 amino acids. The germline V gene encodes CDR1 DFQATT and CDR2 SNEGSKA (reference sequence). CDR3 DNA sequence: TGCGGTGCTGACATAGCGGGAGAGGCAGATACGCAGTATTTT. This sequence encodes CGADIAGEADTQYF.

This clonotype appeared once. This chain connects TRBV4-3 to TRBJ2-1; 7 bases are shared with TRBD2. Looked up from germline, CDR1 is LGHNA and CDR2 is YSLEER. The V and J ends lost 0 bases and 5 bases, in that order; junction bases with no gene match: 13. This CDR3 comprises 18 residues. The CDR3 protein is CASSQEPAGPETDNEQFF. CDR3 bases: TGCGCCAGCAGCCAAGAGCCAGCGGGGCCCGAGACAGACAATGAGCAGTTCTTC.

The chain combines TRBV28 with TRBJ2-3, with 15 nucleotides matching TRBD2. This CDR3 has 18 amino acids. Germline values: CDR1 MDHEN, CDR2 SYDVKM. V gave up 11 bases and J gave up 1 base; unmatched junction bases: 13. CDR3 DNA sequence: TGTGCCGTCCTGGGACTAGCGGGAGGAGGAGAAGGCACAGATACGCAGTATTTT. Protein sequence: CAVLGLAGGGEGTDTQYF.

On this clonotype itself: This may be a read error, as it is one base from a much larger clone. The CDR3 nucleotides are TGTGACAGCAGTGGGATAGCGGGAGCTCCAGATACGCAGTATTTT. Translation: CDSSGIAGAPDTQYF. The chain links TRBV27 to TRBJ2-3; 9 positions agree with TRBD2. Germline V gene data show CDR1 as MNHEY and CDR2 as SMNVEV (reference sequence). This CDR3 contains 15 residues.

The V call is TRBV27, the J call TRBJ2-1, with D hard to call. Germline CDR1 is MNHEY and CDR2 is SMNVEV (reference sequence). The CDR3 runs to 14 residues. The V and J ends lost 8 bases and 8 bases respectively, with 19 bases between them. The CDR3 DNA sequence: TGTGCCAGCTCTTTAGTGTTGGGTCACGATGAGCAGTTCTTC. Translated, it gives CASSLVLGHDEQFF.

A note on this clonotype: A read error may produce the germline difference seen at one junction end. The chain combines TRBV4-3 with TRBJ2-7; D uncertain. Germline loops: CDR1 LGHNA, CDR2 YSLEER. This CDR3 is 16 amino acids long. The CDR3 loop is CASSQDLRERSYEQYF. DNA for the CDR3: TGCGCCAGTAGCCAAGATCTCCGTGAACGATCCTACGAGCAGTACTTC.

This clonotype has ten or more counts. The CDR3 bases are TGCAGTGCTAGGGGCCTAGGCGAGACCCAGTACTTC. This gives the protein CSARGLGETQYF. The V gene is TRBV20-1, the J gene TRBJ2-5; D gene unclear. Trimming cost V 3 bases and J 5 bases, with 10 bases left between them. The CDR3 totals 12 residues. CDR1 is DFQATT and CDR2 is SNEGSKA in the germline V gene (reference sequence).

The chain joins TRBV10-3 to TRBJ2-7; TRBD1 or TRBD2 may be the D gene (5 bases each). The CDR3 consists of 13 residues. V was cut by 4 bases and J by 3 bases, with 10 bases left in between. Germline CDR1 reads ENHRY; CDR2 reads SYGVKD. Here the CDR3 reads CAISAGTDYEQYF. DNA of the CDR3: TGTGCCATCAGTGCCGGGACGGACTACGAGCAGTACTTC.

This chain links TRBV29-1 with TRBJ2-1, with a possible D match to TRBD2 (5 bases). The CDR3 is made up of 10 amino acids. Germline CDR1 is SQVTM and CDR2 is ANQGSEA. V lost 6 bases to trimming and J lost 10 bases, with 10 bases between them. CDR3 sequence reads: CSVTSGEQFF. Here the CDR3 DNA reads TGCAGCGTGACTTCGGGGGAGCAGTTCTTC.

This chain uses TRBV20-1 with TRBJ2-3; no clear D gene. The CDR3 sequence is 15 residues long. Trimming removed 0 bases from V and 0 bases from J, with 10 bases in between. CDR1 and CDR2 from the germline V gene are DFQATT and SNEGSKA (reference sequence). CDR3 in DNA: TGCAGTGCTAGAGACCGACGGACGAGCACAGATACGCAGTATTTT. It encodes CSARDRRTSTDTQYF.

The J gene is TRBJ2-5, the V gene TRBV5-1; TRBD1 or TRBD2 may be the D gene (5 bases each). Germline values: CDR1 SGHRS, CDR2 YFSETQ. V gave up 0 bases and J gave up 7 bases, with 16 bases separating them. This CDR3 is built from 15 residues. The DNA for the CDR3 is TGCGCCAGCAGCTTGGGAGGGGACCTTTTAGGGACCCAGTACTTC. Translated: CASSLGGDLLGTQYF.

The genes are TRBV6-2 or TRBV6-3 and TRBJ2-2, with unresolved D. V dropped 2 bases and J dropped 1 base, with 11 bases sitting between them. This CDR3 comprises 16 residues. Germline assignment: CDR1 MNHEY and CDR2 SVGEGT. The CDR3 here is CASSYGQALNTGELFF. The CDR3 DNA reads TGTGCCAGCAGTTACGGGCAGGCGTTGAACACCGGGGAGCTGTTTTTT.

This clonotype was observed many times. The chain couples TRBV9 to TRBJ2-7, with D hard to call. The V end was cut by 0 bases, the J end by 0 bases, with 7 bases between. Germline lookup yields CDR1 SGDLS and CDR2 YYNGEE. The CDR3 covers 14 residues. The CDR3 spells CASSVESDSYEQYF. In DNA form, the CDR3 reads TGTGCCAGCAGCGTAGAGTCAGACTCCTACGAGCAGTACTTC.

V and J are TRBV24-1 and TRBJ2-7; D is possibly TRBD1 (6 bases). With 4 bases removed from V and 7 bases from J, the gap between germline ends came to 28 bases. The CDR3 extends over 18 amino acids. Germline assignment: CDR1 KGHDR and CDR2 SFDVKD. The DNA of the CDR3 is TGTGCCACCAGTGAGTTCAATGGGGGCCGGAGCTCCTACAATGAGCAGTACTTC. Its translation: CATSEFNGGRSSYNEQYF.

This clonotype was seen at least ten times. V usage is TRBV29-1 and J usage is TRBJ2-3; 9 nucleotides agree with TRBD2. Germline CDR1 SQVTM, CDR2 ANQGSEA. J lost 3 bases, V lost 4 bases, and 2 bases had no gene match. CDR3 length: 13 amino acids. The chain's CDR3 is CSVVSGGTDTQYF. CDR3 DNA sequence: TGCAGCGTTGTGAGCGGGGGGACAGATACGCAGTATTTT.